Listed here is a single T cell receptor (beta chain). The germline V gene encodes CDR1 SGHVS and CDR2 FQNEAQ. The CDR3 is 15 residues long. UMI-labeled TRB cDNA libraries were prepared by 5' RACE. TCRdb re-called the 5' RACE reads, yielding one record per CDR3 amino acid sequence without DNA. In all, the sample yields over 45,000 distinct CDR3 sequences. Sorting was done in triplicate for each CD8+ T cell subset (roughly 320,000 cells each). The sample belongs to a study of CXCR3-negative and CXCR3-positive naive CD8 T cells. Study summary: Across all libraries, TRB reads numbered approximately 150 million, with about 1.5 +/- 0.3 million in each library.

This chain uses TRBV7-8 with TRBJ1-5; TCRdb proposes TRBD1, but this gene call is untestable without DNA. The material sequenced was memory CD8+ T cells from blood. The receptor's source is a human donor in good health. Some clones in this sample may be carry-over from other donors' samples. This chain's CDR3 is CASSGRDRAYQPQHF.